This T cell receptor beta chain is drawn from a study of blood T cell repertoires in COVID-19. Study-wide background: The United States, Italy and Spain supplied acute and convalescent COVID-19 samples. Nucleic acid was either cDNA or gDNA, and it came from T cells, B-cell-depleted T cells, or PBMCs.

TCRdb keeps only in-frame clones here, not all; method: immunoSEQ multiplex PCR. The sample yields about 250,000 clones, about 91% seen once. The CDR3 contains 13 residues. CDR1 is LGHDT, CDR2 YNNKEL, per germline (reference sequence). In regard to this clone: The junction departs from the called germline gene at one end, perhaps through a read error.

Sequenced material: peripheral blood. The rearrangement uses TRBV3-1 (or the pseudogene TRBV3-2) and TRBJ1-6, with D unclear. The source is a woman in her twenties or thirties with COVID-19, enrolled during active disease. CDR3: CASSQEGGPWVVF. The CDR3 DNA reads TGTGCCAGCAGCCAAGAAGGCGGGCCCTGGGTGGTTTTT.